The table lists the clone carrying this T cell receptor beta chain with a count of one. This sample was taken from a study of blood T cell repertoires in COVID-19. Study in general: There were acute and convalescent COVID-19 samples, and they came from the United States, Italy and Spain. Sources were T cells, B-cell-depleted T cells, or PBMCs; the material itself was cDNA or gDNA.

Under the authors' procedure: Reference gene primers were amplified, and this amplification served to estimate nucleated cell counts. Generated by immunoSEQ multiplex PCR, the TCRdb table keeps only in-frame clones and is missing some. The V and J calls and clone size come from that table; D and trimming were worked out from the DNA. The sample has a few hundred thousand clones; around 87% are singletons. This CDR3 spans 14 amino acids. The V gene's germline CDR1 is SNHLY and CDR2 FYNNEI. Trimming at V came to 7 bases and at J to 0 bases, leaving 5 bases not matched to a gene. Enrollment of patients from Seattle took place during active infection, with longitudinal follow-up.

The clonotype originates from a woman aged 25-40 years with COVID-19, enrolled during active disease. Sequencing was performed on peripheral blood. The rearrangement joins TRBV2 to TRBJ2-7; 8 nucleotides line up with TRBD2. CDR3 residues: CASKNSGNSYEQYF. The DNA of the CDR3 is TGTGCCAGCAAGAATAGCGGGAACTCCTACGAGCAGTACTTC.